These 17 T cell receptor beta chains originate from one sample sequenced in a study of cytomegalovirus exposure and HLA in healthy donors. 13 Jbeta primers and 60 Vbeta primers were used for the PCR. The protocol was immunoSEQ multiplex PCR, while the TCRdb copy is restricted to in-frame clones and leaves out a portion. The profile shows about 99,000 clones, around a tenth of them singletons. Input material: PBMCs. All receptors come from a man between 40 and 49 years old in good health and CMV-seropositive.

With respect to this clone: Mismatch with germline at one junction end may stem from a read error. The chain has TRBV28 and TRBJ1-1; D ambiguous. The germline V gene encodes CDR1 MDHEN and CDR2 SYDVKM. The CDR3 spans 12 residues. CDR3 DNA sequence: TGTGCCAGCAGTTTAGGCAGTGTTAAATACCTCTTT. This sequence encodes CASSLGSVKYLF.

The gene calls are TRBV11-3 and TRBJ2-7; no reliable D call. Germline values: CDR1 SGHNT, CDR2 YENEEA. V was shortened by 5 bases and J by 0 bases, with 11 bases between the two germline ends. The CDR3 loop spans 14 amino acids. CDR3 nucleotide sequence: TGTGCCAGCAGCCTCTCCCTTTACTCCTACGAGCAGTACTTC. Its protein product is CASSLSLYSYEQYF.

A few counts support this clone. V is TRBV5-6 and J is TRBJ1-2; 7 bases agree with TRBD1. The germline V gene encodes CDR1 SGHDT and CDR2 YYEEEE. This CDR3 region has 14 residues. V shed 0 bases and J 6 bases; nucleotides not matched to a gene: 5. The CDR3 reads CASSLVNRGNGYTF. The CDR3, as DNA: TGTGCCAGCAGCTTGGTCAACAGGGGAAATGGCTACACCTTC.

This sequence joins TRBV10-3 and TRBJ2-2; 7 bases line up with TRBD1. This CDR3 is built from 14 residues. CDR1 is ENHRY and CDR2 is SYGVKD in the germline V gene. J lost 5 bases, V lost 7 bases, and 7 bases had no gene match. This CDR3 is CAITGEQGTGELFF. The CDR3 coding sequence is TGTGCCATCACAGGGGAACAGGGGACCGGGGAGCTGTTTTTT.

The rearrangement joins TRBV28 to TRBJ2-2; D is uncertain. This CDR3 contains 14 residues. Per the germline V gene, CDR1 is MDHEN and CDR2 is SYDVKM. V was trimmed by 1 base and J by 4 bases, leaving 7 bases between them. As DNA, the CDR3 is TGTGCCAGCAGTTTATTGTCGCGCACCGGGGAGCTGTTTTTT. This gives the protein CASSLLSRTGELFF.

The table lists this clone with a few counts. The rearrangement joins TRBV11-3 to TRBJ2-2, with D perhaps TRBD2 (6 bases). Germline V CDR1 and CDR2: SGHNT, YENEEA. V was shortened by 4 bases and J by 1 base, with 10 bases between the two germline ends. The CDR3 contains 15 residues. The CDR3 loop reads CASSWQRVNTGELFF. Written as DNA, the CDR3 is TGTGCCAGCAGCTGGCAGCGGGTGAACACCGGGGAGCTGTTTTTT.

The genes are TRBV15 and TRBJ2-5; 9 positions match TRBD1. Germline trimming cut 3 bases from V and 1 base from J; bases unmatched to any gene: 0. The germline gives CDR1 LNHNV, CDR2 YYDKDF (reference sequence). CDR3 length: 14 residues. The CDR3 protein is CATSRDRGQETQYF. The CDR3 region has the DNA TGTGCCACCAGCAGGGACAGGGGCCAAGAGACCCAGTACTTC.

The chain combines TRBV6-1 with TRBJ1-5; TRBD1 agrees at 8 bases. Germline CDR1 and CDR2: MNHNS and SASEGT. This CDR3 comprises 14 residues. V trimming: 3 bases; J trimming: 8 bases; junction bases outside the gene matches: 6. The CDR3: CASSDYRGNEPQHF. DNA for the CDR3: TGTGCCAGCAGTGATTACAGGGGGAATGAGCCCCAGCATTTT.

This clone has just a few counts. The chain is built from TRBV6-5 and TRBJ2-2; tentative D call: TRBD2 (6 bases). The CDR3 loop spans 12 amino acids. Germline V CDR1 and CDR2: MNHEY, SVGAGI. Trimming removed 6 bases at V and 6 bases at J, with 8 bases between. The CDR3 loop is CASSTGAGELFF. The CDR3 DNA reads TGTGCCAGCAGCACGGGAGCCGGGGAGCTGTTTTTT.

A few counts support this clone. This chain joins TRBV7-2 and TRBJ1-1; 10 bases align to TRBD1. The CDR3 length is 15 residues. V shed 6 bases and J 5 bases; nucleotides not matched to a gene: 9. CDR1 is SGHTA, CDR2 FQGNSA, per germline. CDR3 in amino acids: CASSAGQGQGTEAFF. The CDR3 DNA sequence: TGTGCCAGCAGTGCGGGACAGGGGCAGGGGACTGAAGCTTTCTTT.

This chain links TRBV27 with TRBJ1-5; 9 bases agree with TRBD1. CDR1 and CDR2 from the germline V gene are MNHEY and SMNVEV (reference sequence). With V trimmed by 4 bases and J by 6 bases, 7 bases remained unmatched. CDR3 length equals 15 residues. CDR3 coding DNA: TGTGCCAGCAGTTCCCTTGACAGGGGGGTTCAGCCCCAGCATTTT. As protein: CASSSLDRGVQPQHF.

The chain employs TRBV6-6 and TRBJ1-3; TRBD1 is a possible D gene (5 bases). The V end lost 8 bases, the J end lost 0 bases, and 11 bases lay between the germline ends. CDR3 length: 14 residues. Germline assignment: CDR1 MNHNY and CDR2 SVGAGI (reference sequence). The chain's CDR3 is CASQDSNSGNTIYF. DNA for the CDR3: TGTGCCAGCCAAGACAGCAACTCTGGAAACACCATATATTTT.

On this clone: One end of the junction is discordant with germline, which a read error may explain. The J gene is TRBJ2-1, the V gene TRBV6-5, with TRBD2 as a possible D gene (5 bases). This CDR3 is 14 amino acids long. The V gene's germline CDR1 is MNHEY and CDR2 SVGAGI. This chain's CDR3 is CATSTGSYYNEQFF. CDR3 in DNA: TGTGCCACCAGTACTGGGAGCTACTACAATGAGCAGTTCTTC.

This rearrangement joins TRBV7-8 to TRBJ2-5; 10 bases align to TRBD2. Germline V gene lookup returns CDR1 SGHVS and CDR2 FQNEAQ. The V gene end was trimmed by 5 bases and the J gene end by 3 bases; junction bases not matched to a gene: 9. This CDR3 is 16 amino acids long. In DNA form, the CDR3 reads TGTGCCAGCAGCAGCGGGAGGGCTAGCGGTAAAGAGACCCAGTACTTC. Protein product: CASSSGRASGKETQYF.

The sample holds a few counts of this clone. The CDR3 is CASSREDRGREKLFF. CDR3 bases: TGTGCCAGCAGTCGGGAAGACAGGGGGCGGGAAAAACTGTTTTTT. The V call is TRBV6-5, the J call TRBJ1-4; 10 positions agree with TRBD1. Germline assignment: CDR1 MNHEY and CDR2 SVGAGI. This CDR3 is built from 15 residues. V lost 5 bases and J lost 8; bases outside the gene matches: 8.

The chain joins TRBV29-1 to TRBJ2-1; TRBD1 is a possible D gene (5 bases). From germline, CDR1 is SQVTM and CDR2 ANQGSEA. The CDR3 totals 14 residues. In DNA, the CDR3 is TGCAGTACGACCCCCAGGGACTCCTACAATGAGCAGTTCTTC. Residues: CSTTPRDSYNEQFF.

The rearrangement joins TRBV9 to TRBJ1-2, with no clear D. With 0 bases removed from V and 2 bases from J, the gap between germline ends came to 5 bases. The CDR3 is made up of 13 amino acids. Germline lookup yields CDR1 SGDLS and CDR2 YYNGEE. The CDR3 spells CASSVDSNYGYTF. As DNA, the CDR3 is TGTGCCAGCAGCGTAGACAGCAACTATGGCTACACCTTC.